These 21 T cell receptor beta chains were all obtained from the same sample, sequenced in a study of blood T cell repertoires in COVID-19. Sequenced by immunoSEQ multiplex PCR; TCRdb stores in-frame clones only, minus some. Counted here are 150,000 to 200,000 clones, around nine tenths occurring once; the ten biggest clones make up approximately 12%. Material: peripheral blood. The source is an older woman with COVID-19, enrolled during active disease.

This chain joins TRBV5-1 and TRBJ2-2; D possibly corresponds to TRBD1 (5 bases). The CDR3 spans 16 residues. Trimming took 4 bases from V and 0 from J, leaving 13 bases between them. Germline V gene sequence: CDR1 SGHRS, CDR2 YFSETQ. CDR3 in amino acids: CASSGYRPANTGELFF. The CDR3 coding sequence is TGCGCCAGCAGCGGATACAGGCCCGCGAACACCGGGGAGCTGTTTTTT.

The genes are TRBV11-2 and TRBJ2-1; D not certain. The CDR3 is 15 amino acids. V dropped 0 bases and J dropped 0 bases, with 6 bases sitting between them. Germline CDR1 is SGHAT and CDR2 is FQNNGV. CDR3 coding DNA: TGTGCCAGCAGCTTAGAATCTAGCTCCTACAATGAGCAGTTCTTC. Amino acid sequence: CASSLESSSYNEQFF.

V usage is TRBV6-2 or TRBV6-3 and J usage is TRBJ1-5; 7 bases agree with TRBD1. The CDR3 is 15 residues long. Trimming took 2 bases from V and 4 from J; bases not matched to a gene: 5. Germline V gives CDR1 MNHEY, CDR2 SVGEGT. The CDR3 nucleotides read TGTGCCAGCAGTTACATGGACAGGATTAATCAGCCCCAGCATTTT. It specifies CASSYMDRINQPQHF.

The chain employs TRBV7-9 and TRBJ2-1, with 7 bases fitting TRBD1. J lost 4 bases, V lost 2 bases, and 5 bases had no gene match. Germline V gene sequence: CDR1 SEHNR, CDR2 FQNEAQ (reference sequence). The CDR3 contains 15 residues. CDR3 region: CASSLLGGTYNEQFF. The CDR3 coding sequence is TGTGCCAGCAGCTTACTAGGGGGCACTTACAATGAGCAGTTCTTC. The full variable domain, its missing parts supplied by reference TRBV7-9 and TRBJ2-1, is DTGVSQNPRHKITKRGQNVTFRCDPISEHNRLYWYRQTLGQGPEFLTYFQNEAQLEKSRLLSDRFSAERPKGSFSTLEIQRTEQGDSAMYLCASSLLGGTYNEQFFGPGTRLTVL.

In this sample, this clone turned up a few times. The chain combines TRBV4-1 with TRBJ1-6, with a possible D match to TRBD1 (5 bases). Trimming took off 0 bases at V and 10 bases at J, with 10 bases between the two ends. This CDR3 contains 14 residues. CDR1 and CDR2 (germline): MGHRA, YSYEKL. CDR3 sequence: CASSQEGGMSPLHF. Here the CDR3 DNA reads TGCGCCAGCAGCCAAGAGGGGGGGATGTCACCCCTCCACTTT.

The chain links TRBV28 to TRBJ1-4; D is perhaps TRBD1 (5 bases). The CDR3 spans 17 residues. CDR1 and CDR2 from the germline V gene are MDHEN and SYDVKM. Between the trimmed V and J ends, which lost 4 bases and 4 bases, there was a span of 19 bases. CDR3 nucleotide sequence: TGTGCCAGCAGTTCACACCCCGGGAGGGGATTTAATGAAAAACTGTTTTTT. This encodes CASSSHPGRGFNEKLFF.

The J gene is TRBJ2-2, the V gene TRBV5-1; a possible D gene is TRBD1 (5 bases). The CDR3 extends over 15 amino acids. V was trimmed by 0 bases and J by 4 bases, leaving 10 bases between them. Looked up from germline, CDR1 is SGHRS and CDR2 is YFSETQ. The CDR3 region is CASSLDTGATGELFF. CDR3 in DNA: TGCGCCAGCAGCTTGGACACAGGCGCCACCGGGGAGCTGTTTTTT. The variable domain in full, completed from reference TRBV5-1 and TRBJ2-2, reads KAGVTQTPRYLIKTRGQQVTLSCSPISGHRSVSWYQQTPGQGLQFLFEYFSETQRNKGNFPGRFSGRQFSNSRSEMNVSTLELGDSALYLCASSLDTGATGELFFGEGSRLTVL.

The V gene is TRBV12-3 or TRBV12-4, the J gene TRBJ1-2, with D perhaps matching TRBD1 (6 bases). This CDR3 region has 13 residues. V was pared by 5 bases and J by 8 bases, with 15 bases between. The CDR3 is CASSQTGQGGYTF. Here the CDR3 DNA reads TGTGCCAGCAGTCAGACAGGTCAAGGGGGCTACACCTTC.

This sequence joins TRBV6-5 and TRBJ1-2, with 11 bases aligning to TRBD1. Germline CDR1 reads MNHEY; CDR2 reads SVGAGI. V lost 6 bases, J lost 4 bases, and 7 bases stayed unmatched. The CDR3 extends over 15 amino acids. Here the CDR3 reads CASRPGTGGVYGYTF. The CDR3 coding sequence is TGTGCCAGCAGACCCGGGACAGGGGGTGTCTATGGCTACACCTTC.

The chain is built from TRBV5-1 and TRBJ2-1; 13 bases are a match to TRBD2. The junction had 2 bases not matched to a gene; V was cut back by 3 bases and J by 5 bases. Germline V gene lookup returns CDR1 SGHRS and CDR2 YFSETQ. The CDR3 runs 15 residues. The CDR3 protein is CASSYTSGRDNEQFF. CDR3 DNA: TGCGCCAGCAGCTATACTAGCGGGAGGGACAATGAGCAGTTCTTC. Combining the CDR3 with reference TRBV5-1 and TRBJ2-1 gives the whole variable domain KAGVTQTPRYLIKTRGQQVTLSCSPISGHRSVSWYQQTPGQGLQFLFEYFSETQRNKGNFPGRFSGRQFSNSRSEMNVSTLELGDSALYLCASSYTSGRDNEQFFGPGTRLTVL.

The chain carries TRBV2 and TRBJ2-7, with no clear D. There are 13 residues in the CDR3. V was shortened by 1 base and J by 3 bases, with 7 bases between the two germline ends. The germline V gene encodes CDR1 SNHLY and CDR2 FYNNEI. CDR3 protein: CASSEDRNYEQYF. CDR3 in DNA: TGTGCCAGCAGTGAAGACAGAAACTACGAGCAGTACTTC.

The V and J genes are TRBV5-1 and TRBJ2-7; no firm D call. V was shortened by 6 bases and J by 3 bases, with 16 bases between the two germline ends. Germline V CDR1 and CDR2: SGHRS, YFSETQ. The CDR3 has 14 residues. CDR3 bases: TGCGCCAGCACCTTCTCGCCAAGCGACTACGAGCAGTACTTC. Protein sequence: CASTFSPSDYEQYF.

The CDR3 is CATSDTGGKDKETQYF. The CDR3 region has the DNA TGTGCCACCAGTGATACAGGGGGTAAGGACAAAGAGACCCAGTACTTC. The gene calls are TRBV24-1 and TRBJ2-5, with 8 bases matching TRBD1. The CDR3 extends over 16 amino acids. Germline V CDR1 and CDR2: KGHDR, SFDVKD. Trimming removed 3 bases from V and 3 bases from J; junction bases left unmatched: 8.

This sequence joins TRBV4-1 and TRBJ1-2, with 7 positions matching TRBD1. The CDR3 has 15 amino acids. Germline lookup yields CDR1 MGHRA and CDR2 YSYEKL. V lost 1 base to trimming and J lost 4 bases; unmatched junction nucleotides: 6. CDR3 region: CASSQGDSRPYGYTF. In DNA form, the CDR3 reads TGCGCCAGCAGCCAAGGGGACAGCCGCCCCTATGGCTACACCTTC.

CDR3 amino acids: CASTLGGYAYNEQFF. In DNA form, the CDR3 reads TGTGCCAGCACCTTGGGGGGATACGCCTACAATGAGCAGTTCTTC. The V gene is TRBV28, the J gene TRBJ2-1, with TRBD2 as a possible D gene (6 bases). There are 15 residues in the CDR3. CDR1 is MDHEN and CDR2 is SYDVKM in the germline V gene. V shed 7 bases and J shed 2 bases, with 15 bases lying between them.

The V and J genes are TRBV5-8 and TRBJ1-4; a weak D match, TRBD1 (6 bases). The CDR3 totals 14 residues. CDR1 SGHTS and CDR2 YDEGEE come from the germline V gene. The V end was cut by 0 bases, the J end by 6 bases, with 9 bases between. CDR3 region: CASSLEGVYEKLFF. The CDR3, as DNA: TGTGCCAGCAGCTTGGAGGGGGTATATGAAAAACTGTTTTTT.

This chain joins TRBV6-2 or TRBV6-3 and TRBJ2-1, with TRBD2 identical over 10 bases. Germline V gene data show CDR1 as MNHEY and CDR2 as SVGEGT. V trimming: 0 bases; J trimming: 6 bases; junction bases outside the gene matches: 14. This CDR3 has 19 residues. In nucleotides, the CDR3 is TGTGCCAGCAGTTACTCGCGGGGGGTTCTAGCGGGAGCGGGCAATGAGCAGTTCTTC. Translating gives CASSYSRGVLAGAGNEQFF.

The rearrangement uses TRBV3-1 (or the pseudogene TRBV3-2) and TRBJ2-7; TRBD2 might be the D (7 bases). CDR3 length: 14 amino acids. The germline V gene encodes CDR1 LGHDT and CDR2 YNNKEL (reference sequence). The V and J ends lost 1 base and 3 bases respectively, with 10 bases between them. The DNA of the CDR3 is TGTGCCAGCAGCCAAGGAGGGGGGGTCTACGAGCAGTACTTC. It is translated as CASSQGGGVYEQYF.

This rearrangement joins TRBV7-8 to TRBJ1-6; possible D gene TRBD1, 6 bases. Germline V gene lookup returns CDR1 SGHVS and CDR2 FQNEAQ. The ends were cut back, 4 bases at V and 9 bases at J, with 13 bases in the middle. The CDR3 contains 14 residues. CDR3 DNA: TGTGCCAGCAGCTCCCCTACGACAGGTTCACCCCTCCACTTT. Its protein product is CASSSPTTGSPLHF.

The rearrangement links TRBV28 to TRBJ2-2; 7 bases match TRBD1. The CDR3 length is 16 residues. CDR1 and CDR2 (germline): MDHEN, SYDVKM. The ends lost 7 bases at V and 0 bases at J; junction bases unmatched: 8. CDR3 coding DNA: TGTGCCAGCACTTCACAGGGGATCGCGAACACCGGGGAGCTGTTTTTT. This encodes CASTSQGIANTGELFF.

CDR3: CSASIPSGTSTGELFF. CDR3 nucleotide sequence: TGCAGTGCTAGTATCCCTAGCGGGACGAGCACCGGGGAGCTGTTTTTT. The chain joins TRBV20-1 to TRBJ2-2, with 9 bases aligning to TRBD2. J lost 4 bases, V lost 3 bases, and 9 bases had no gene match. CDR1 and CDR2 from the germline V gene are DFQATT and SNEGSKA (reference sequence). The CDR3 runs 16 residues.